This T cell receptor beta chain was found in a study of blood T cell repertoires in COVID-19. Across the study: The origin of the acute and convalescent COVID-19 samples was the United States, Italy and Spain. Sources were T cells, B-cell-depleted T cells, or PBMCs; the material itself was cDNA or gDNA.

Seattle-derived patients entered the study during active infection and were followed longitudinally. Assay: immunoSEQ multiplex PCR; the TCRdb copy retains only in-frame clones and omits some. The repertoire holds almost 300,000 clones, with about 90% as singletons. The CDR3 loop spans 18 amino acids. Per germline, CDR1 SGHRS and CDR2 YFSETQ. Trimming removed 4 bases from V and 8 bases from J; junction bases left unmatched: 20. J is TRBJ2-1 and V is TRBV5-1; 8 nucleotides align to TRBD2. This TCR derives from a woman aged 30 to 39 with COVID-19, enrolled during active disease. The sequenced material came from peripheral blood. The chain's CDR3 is CASSPSLGAGAPTHEQFF. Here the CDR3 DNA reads TGCGCCAGCAGCCCTTCGTTGGGAGCGGGGGCCCCCACCCATGAGCAGTTCTTC.